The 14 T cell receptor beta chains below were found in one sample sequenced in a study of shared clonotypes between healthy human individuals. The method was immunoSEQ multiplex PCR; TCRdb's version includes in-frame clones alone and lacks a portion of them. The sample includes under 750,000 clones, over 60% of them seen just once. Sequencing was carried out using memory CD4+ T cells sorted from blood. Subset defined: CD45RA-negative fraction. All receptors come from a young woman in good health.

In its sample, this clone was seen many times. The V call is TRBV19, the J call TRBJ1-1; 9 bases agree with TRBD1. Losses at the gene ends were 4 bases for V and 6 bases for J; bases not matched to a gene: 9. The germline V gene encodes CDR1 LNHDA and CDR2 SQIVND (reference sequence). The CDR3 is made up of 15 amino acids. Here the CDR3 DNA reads TGTGCCAGTAGTACGGGGACAGGGATCTCCCCTGAAGCTTTCTTT. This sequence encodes CASSTGTGISPEAFF.

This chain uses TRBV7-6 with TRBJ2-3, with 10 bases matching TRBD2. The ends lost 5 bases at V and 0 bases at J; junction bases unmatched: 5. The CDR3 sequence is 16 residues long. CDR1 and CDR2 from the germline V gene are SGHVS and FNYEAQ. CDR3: CASSPETSGSTDTQYF. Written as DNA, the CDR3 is TGTGCCAGCAGCCCCGAGACTAGCGGGAGCACAGATACGCAGTATTTT. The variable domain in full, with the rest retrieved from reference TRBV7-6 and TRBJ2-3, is GAGVSQSPRYKVTKRGQDVALRCDPISGHVSLYWYRQALGQGPEFLTYFNYEAQQDKSGLPNDRFSAERPEGSISTLTIQRTEQRDSAMYRCASSPETSGSTDTQYFGPGTRLTVL.

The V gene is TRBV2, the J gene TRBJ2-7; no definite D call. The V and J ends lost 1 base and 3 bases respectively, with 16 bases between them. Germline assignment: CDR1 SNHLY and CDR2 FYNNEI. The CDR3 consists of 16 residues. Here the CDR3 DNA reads TGTGCCAGCAGTGAAGAATCCGGTGGCTTGGGCTACGAGCAGTACTTC. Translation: CASSEESGGLGYEQYF.

The CDR3 nucleotides read TGTGCCAGCAGGAGGGACAGGGGAGTCGATCAGCCCCAGCATTTT. This translates into CASRRDRGVDQPQHF. This chain uses TRBV6-5 with TRBJ1-5; 10 bases align to TRBD1. Germline CDR1 is MNHEY and CDR2 is SVGAGI. The CDR3 loop spans 15 amino acids. V was pared by 6 bases and J by 5 bases, with 7 bases of the junction left unmatched.

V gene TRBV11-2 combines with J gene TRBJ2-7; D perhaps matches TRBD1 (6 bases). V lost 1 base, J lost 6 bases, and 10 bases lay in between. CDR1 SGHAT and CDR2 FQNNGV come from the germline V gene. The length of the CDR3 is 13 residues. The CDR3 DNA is TGTGCCAGCAGCTTAGTAGTAGGGGGCGAGCAGTACTTC. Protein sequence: CASSLVVGGEQYF.

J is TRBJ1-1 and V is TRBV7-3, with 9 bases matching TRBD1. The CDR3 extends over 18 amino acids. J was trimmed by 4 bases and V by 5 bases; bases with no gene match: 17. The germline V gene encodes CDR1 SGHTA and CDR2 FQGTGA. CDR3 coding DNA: TGTGCCAGCAGCCCGCAGCCCGGGACAGGGACTACCGGCACTGAAGCTTTCTTT. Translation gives CASSPQPGTGTTGTEAFF.

CDR3 nucleotide sequence: TGTGCCAGCAGCTTTCAGGCGTTGAACATTCAGTACTTC. Translation: CASSFQALNIQYF. V gene TRBV11-2 combines with J gene TRBJ2-4; D remains unclear. The CDR3 loop spans 13 amino acids. V was trimmed by 3 bases and J by 7 bases, leaving 10 bases between them. CDR1 SGHAT and CDR2 FQNNGV come from the germline V gene.

The CDR3 DNA reads as TGTGCCAGCAGCTCGGGACGGAGCCAAGAGACCCAGTACTTC. Amino acid sequence: CASSSGRSQETQYF. The chain carries TRBV7-9 and TRBJ2-5, with D perhaps matching TRBD1 or TRBD2 (5 bases each). From germline, CDR1 is SEHNR and CDR2 FQNEAQ (reference sequence). This CDR3 has 14 residues. Trimming removed 4 bases from V and 1 base from J, with 10 bases in between.

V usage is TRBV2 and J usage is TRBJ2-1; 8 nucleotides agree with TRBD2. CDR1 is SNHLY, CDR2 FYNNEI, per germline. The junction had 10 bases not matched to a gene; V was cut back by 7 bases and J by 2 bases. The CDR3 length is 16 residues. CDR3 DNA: TGTGCCAGCAAAGCAACCGTGACTAGCGCCTACAATGAGCAGTTCTTC. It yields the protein CASKATVTSAYNEQFF.

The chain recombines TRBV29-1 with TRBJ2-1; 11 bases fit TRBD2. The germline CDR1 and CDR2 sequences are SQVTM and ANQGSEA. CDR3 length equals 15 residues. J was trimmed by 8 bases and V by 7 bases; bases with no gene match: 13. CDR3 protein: CSARGISGRAYEQFF. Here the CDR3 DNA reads TGCAGCGCACGAGGGATTAGCGGGAGGGCCTATGAGCAGTTCTTC.

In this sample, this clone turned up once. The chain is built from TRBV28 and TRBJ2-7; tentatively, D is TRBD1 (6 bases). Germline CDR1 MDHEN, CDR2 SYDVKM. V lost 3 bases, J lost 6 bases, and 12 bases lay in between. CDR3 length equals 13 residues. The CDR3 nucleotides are TGTGCCAGCAGTTTCAGGGGTTCGAGCGAGCAGTACTTC. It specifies CASSFRGSSEQYF. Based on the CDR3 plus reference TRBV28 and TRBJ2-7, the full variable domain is DVKVTQSSRYLVKRTGEKVFLECVQDMDHENMFWYRQDPGLGLRLIYFSYDVKMKEKGDIPEGYSVSREKKERFSLILESASTNQTSMYLCASSFRGSSEQYFGPGTRLTVT.

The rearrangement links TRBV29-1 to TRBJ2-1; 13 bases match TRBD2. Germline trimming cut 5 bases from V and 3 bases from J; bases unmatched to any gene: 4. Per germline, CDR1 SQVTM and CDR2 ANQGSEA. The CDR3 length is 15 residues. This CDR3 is CSVSGTSGIYNEQFF. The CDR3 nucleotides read TGCAGCGTTTCCGGGACTAGCGGGATCTACAATGAGCAGTTCTTC.

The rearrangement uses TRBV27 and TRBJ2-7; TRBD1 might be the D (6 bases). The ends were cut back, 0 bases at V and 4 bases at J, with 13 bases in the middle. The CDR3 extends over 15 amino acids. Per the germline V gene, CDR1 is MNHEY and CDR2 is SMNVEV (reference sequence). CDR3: CASSLSIRGSYEQYF. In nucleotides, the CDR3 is TGTGCCAGCAGTTTATCTATCAGGGGCTCTTACGAGCAGTACTTC.

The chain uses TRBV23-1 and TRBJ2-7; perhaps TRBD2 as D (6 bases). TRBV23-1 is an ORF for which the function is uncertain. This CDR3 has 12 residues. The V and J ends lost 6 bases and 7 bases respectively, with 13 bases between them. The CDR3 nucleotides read TGCGCCAGCAGAAAGGGAGGAGGGGAGCAGTACTTC. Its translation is CASRKGGGEQYF.